Here is one T cell receptor beta chain with its context. Its target antigen remains unknown. No base qualities exist here, and no much larger clone lies one base off it. This sample was included in a study of PD-L1 blockade in urothelial cancer (dated by TCRdb to the late 2010s). For the study in its entirety: Therapy was started at some point between 2012 and 2014 for all patients, and atezolizumab 1,200 mg was administered intravenously every 3 weeks. Patients had an ECOG performance status of 0 or 1 and had received between 0 and 3 prior chemotherapy regimens. About 90% of the roughly 29 patients were identified as males with urothelial cancer of bladder origin, and a prior smoking history was reported by 18 of 29 patients. Durable clinical benefit meant progression-free survival longer than 6 months, and TCR features were also tested against progression-free and overall survival. An exploratory multi-omic analysis was conducted of the somatic, immune and clinical correlates of response to PD-L1 blockade with atezolizumab in urothelial cancer. Whole exome sequencing and RNA sequencing of pretreatment tumors were performed alongside TCR sequencing in the same patients. Durable clinical benefit was achieved by nine patients and was not achieved by 20 patients. Blood samples yielded a median of approximately 150,000 T cells and roughly 80,000 unique TCRs, with median clonality 0.080. Some 30 patients had pretreatment blood TCR-seq, some 25 had at least one posttreatment blood collection, and some 25 had tumor TCR-seq. Pretreatment tumor samples, along with matched peripheral blood collected serially before and after atezolizumab treatment, underwent TCR sequencing. Blood samples were analyzed at two time points: 3 weeks after treatment start (second dose) and 6 weeks after treatment start. Summary of the overall study and its limitations: Because of the small sample size (n ≈ 31) and the many exploratory analyses performed, the results are intended to be regarded as hypothesis-generating. Improved progression-free and overall survival was associated with having pretreatment peripheral blood TCR clonality below the median. Patients with durable benefit showed greater expansion of tumor-associated TCR clones in peripheral blood 3 weeks after starting treatment (n of about 20, p = 0.022).

To estimate absolute template abundance from read counts, synthetic TCR analog templates were spiked into each PCR. The immunoSEQ assay used bias-controlled V and J gene primers to amplify TCRbeta CDR3 regions from genomic DNA. Sequencing of rearranged TCRbeta segments was performed at approximately 20X coverage. In the source study's methods: Clustering was used to correct sequencing errors, and CDR3s were annotated against IMGT to assign V, D and J genes. Out-of-frame and stop-codon sequences were excluded, and only productive TCRbeta rearrangements were used in downstream analyses. Clonality was calculated as one minus the Shannon entropy normalized by the log of the number of unique productive sequences. Clones differing between time points or between blood and tumor were identified using Fisher's exact test with Benjamini-Hochberg correction, with an adjusted p below 0.01 applied as the threshold. The source is immuneACCESS, and TCRdb retained only in-frame sequences with V and J called. Part of the clones is not carried over; for the studies checked, unresolved V genes explain less than half of this, and the remainder is unexplained. The D gene and trimming were derived from the DNA, and the V and J assignments and clone size from that table. The sample table lists about 30,000 clones, over 70% of them with a count of one. In total, the top ten clones hold 3.7% of the sample.

The cohort comprised more than 25 patients with locally advanced or metastatic urothelial carcinoma treated at Memorial Sloan Kettering on a trial protocol. Peripheral blood mononuclear cells were collected from each patient pretreatment and during treatment, giving between 1 and 8 total time points per patient. The Qiagen DNeasy Blood extraction kit was used to purify genomic DNA from total PBMCs and tumor samples. PBMCs were collected pretreatment and during treatment, and were isolated and stored as previously described. CDR1 is given as LGHNA and CDR2 as YSLEER, both from the germline V gene. V and J are trimmed by 1 base and 6 bases, and the gene matches miss 4 bases of the junction. Measured from the cysteine to the phenylalanine, the CDR3 is 16 residues long. Only the CDR3 DNA stays, 48 bases, in frame from base 1.

The receptor was isolated from a man aged 50-60 years with urothelial cancer. The sample in question was PBMCs, obtained around atezolizumab (anti-PD-L1) treatment. Recombination joined TRBV4-3 with TRBJ2-4, and TRBD2 matches 12 of the central bases. The CDR3 region: CASSQGAGLAGNIQYF. Read as DNA, the sequence is TGCGCCAGCAGCCAAGGGGCGGGACTAGCGGGAAACATTCAGTACTTC.